Listed below are T cell receptor beta chains from one sample, sequenced in a study of blood T cell repertoires in COVID-19. Sequencing was performed with immunoSEQ multiplex PCR; in TCRdb, only in-frame clones are kept and a portion is missing. In the table there are 85,000 to 100,000 clones, around 84% of which are singletons. The sequenced material came from peripheral blood. The receptors here all came from an older woman in a cohort sampled during active or convalescent COVID-19. Both conserved end residues are part of each CDR3. The D gene is left open where the match is weak. Expanded clones get a size class; other rows say once, few or many, or leave the size out.

clone_size,d_call,j_call,v_call,cdr3_aa,cdr3_nt
NA,NA,TRBJ1-6,TRBV6-4,CASSDSLSTPLHF,TGTGCCAGCAGTGACTCCCTATCGACACCCCTCCACTTT
NA,TRBD1,TRBJ1-2,TRBV30,CAWSEGAKAYGYTF,TGTGCCTGGAGTGAGGGGGCTAAGGCCTATGGCTACACCTTC
NA,NA,TRBJ2-7,TRBV18,CASSPVVSSEQYF,TGTGCCAGCTCCCCCGTGGTGTCGAGCGAGCAGTACTTC
NA,NA,TRBJ2-7,TRBV14,CASSLLAGEGVEQYF,TGTGCCAGCAGCCTACTCGCAGGGGAGGGGGTCGAGCAGTACTTC
NA,TRBD1,TRBJ2-5,TRBV29-1,CSAATGAGETQYF,TGCAGCGCTGCAACAGGGGCAGGGGAGACCCAGTACTTC
NA,TRBD2,TRBJ2-5,TRBV7-8,CASSLPGRAWETQYF,TGTGCCAGCAGCCTCCCCGGGAGGGCCTGGGAGACCCAGTACTTC
NA,NA,TRBJ1-2,TRBV6-5,CASSYEGKVGYTF,TGTGCCAGCAGTTACGAGGGAAAAGTTGGCTACACCTTC
NA,NA,TRBJ2-7,TRBV29-1,CSAGRSSYEQYF,TGCAGCGCAGGTAGGAGCTCCTACGAGCAGTACTTC
NA,NA,TRBJ2-1,TRBV7-3,CASSLLSLRLVGNEQFF,TGTGCCAGCAGCCTCTTATCCCTGCGGCTAGTTGGGAATGAGCAGTTCTTC
NA,NA,TRBJ2-5,TRBV6-6,CASTYRETQYF,TGTGCCAGCACCTACAGGGAGACCCAGTACTTC
NA,NA,TRBJ1-4,TRBV4-2,CASRTRGPGEKLFF,TGTGCCAGCAGGACCAGGGGTCCGGGGGAAAAACTGTTTTTT
NA,TRBD2,TRBJ2-1,TRBV5-8,CASSFYGGGTRTYNEQFF,TGTGCCAGCAGCTTCTACGGCGGGGGGACCCGTACCTACAATGAGCAGTTCTTC
NA,NA,TRBJ2-3,TRBV19,CASSRRQVTDTQYF,TGTGCCAGTAGTAGGAGACAGGTCACAGATACGCAGTATTTT
NA,NA,TRBJ1-4,TRBV3-1/TRBV3-2,CASSPGVNLRKLFF,TGTGCCAGCAGCCCGGGGGTCAATCTCAGAAAACTGTTTTTT
NA,TRBD2,TRBJ2-7,TRBV4-1,CASSQVSAGKYEQYF,TGCGCCAGCAGCCAAGTCTCAGCGGGAAAGTACGAGCAGTACTTC
NA,TRBD2,TRBJ2-1,TRBV7-9,CASSPTSGLAGVEQFF,TGTGCCAGCAGCCCTACTTCCGGGCTAGCGGGAGTTGAGCAGTTCTTC
NA,TRBD2,TRBJ2-1,TRBV7-3,CASSLGEHGGTEFF,TGTGCCAGCAGCTTAGGGGAGCACGGGGGGACCGAGTTCTTC
few,TRBD1,TRBJ2-5,TRBV2,CASGDRRYQETQYF,TGTGCCAGCGGGGACAGGAGGTACCAAGAGACCCAGTACTTC
NA,TRBD1,TRBJ1-2,TRBV12-3/TRBV12-4,CASSSGQGGYTF,TGTGCCAGCAGTTCGGGACAGGGAGGCTACACCTTC
many,NA,TRBJ1-3,TRBV30,CAYQSGSGNTIYF,TGTGCCTACCAATCAGGCTCTGGAAACACCATATATTTT
NA,NA,TRBJ1-4,TRBV5-5,CASSSQGSNEKLFF,TGTGCCAGCAGCTCACAGGGTTCTAATGAAAAACTGTTTTTT
NA,NA,TRBJ2-5,TRBV4-1,CASSQDALVAETQYF,TGCGCCAGCAGCCAAGATGCACTAGTAGCAGAGACCCAGTACTTC
NA,NA,TRBJ1-3,TRBV10-3,CAISESAGWTGNTIYF,TGTGCCATCAGTGAGTCGGCGGGGTGGACTGGAAACACCATATATTTT
NA,NA,TRBJ1-6,TRBV2,CASSVSSPLHF,TGTGCCAGCAGTGTCAGTTCACCCCTCCACTTT
NA,TRBD1,TRBJ2-2,TRBV19,CASSSRGGGYTGELFF,TGTGCCAGTAGTAGTAGAGGGGGCGGTTACACCGGGGAGCTGTTTTTT
NA,TRBD2,TRBJ2-1,TRBV29-1,CSAKYGGGHHEQFF,TGCAGCGCGAAGTACGGGGGGGGCCACCATGAGCAGTTCTTC
NA,NA,TRBJ1-1,TRBV19,CASETDRTGSAFF,TGTGCCAGTGAAACAGACAGGACGGGGTCAGCTTTCTTT
once,NA,TRBJ2-7,TRBV11-3,CASSRSAGASYEQYF,TGTGCCAGCAGTCGGTCGGCGGGGGCCTCCTACGAGCAGTACTTC
once,TRBD2,TRBJ2-1,TRBV6-5,CASMGLAGAYNEQFF,TGTGCCAGCATGGGACTAGCGGGGGCCTACAATGAGCAGTTCTTC
NA,NA,TRBJ1-1,TRBV5-1,CASSRRQDNTEAFF,TGCGCCAGCAGTCGTCGACAGGATAACACTGAAGCTTTCTTT